This is a list of T cell receptor beta chains from one sample in a study of T-cell memory formation after mild COVID-19. MiXCR, applied by TCRdb to the 5' RACE reads, yields one record per CDR3 protein. The sample includes 350,000 to 450,000 distinct CDR3 sequences, about 19% of them seen just once. Sequences were obtained from PBMCs or a T cell subset sorted from them (not recorded which). The receptors were gathered from an adult woman who had mild COVID-19 (a few samples of this study predate the infection). Cell type and time point are not known. The CDR3 runs from the conserved cysteine through the conserved F or W. A D gene is named only where the DNA matches it firmly. A clone size is listed for some rows: how often the clone was seen (once, few, many), or a class if it is expanded.

v_call	j_call	clone_size	d_call	cdr3_aa	cdr3_nt
TRBV20-1	TRBJ2-1	few	TRBD2	CSARGTSRINEQFF	TGCAGTGCTAGAGGGACTAGCCGAATTAATGAGCAGTTCTTC
TRBV4-1	TRBJ2-7	few	TRBD1	CASSPGTGGLQYF	TGCGCCAGCAGTCCCGGGACAGGGGGCTTGCAGTACTTC
TRBV4-2	TRBJ2-1	few	NA	CASSQDTSSRYNEQFF	TGTGCCAGCAGCCAAGATACGTCTAGCAGGTACAATGAGCAGTTCTTC
TRBV7-2	TRBJ2-1	few	TRBD2	CASSPHGWTSFNEQFF	TGTGCCAGCAGCCCCCACGGGTGGACTAGCTTCAATGAGCAGTTCTTC
TRBV7-3	TRBJ2-2	NA	NA	CASSPASGSTGELFF	TGTGCCAGCAGCCCCGCCAGCGGGTCCACCGGGGAGCTGTTTTTT
TRBV10-3	TRBJ2-2	NA	TRBD2	CAISESLTSGANTGELFF	TGTGCCATCAGTGAGTCTCTAACTAGCGGGGCGAACACCGGGGAGCTGTTTTTT
TRBV7-9	TRBJ2-1	few	TRBD2	CASSPGTSDYNEQFF	TGTGCCAGCAGCCCCGGGACTAGCGACTACAATGAGCAGTTCTTC
TRBV3-1	TRBJ2-2	few	TRBD2	CASSQRTSGIFTGELFF	TGTGCCAGCAGCCAGCGGACTAGCGGGATATTCACCGGGGAGCTGTTTTTT
TRBV2	TRBJ2-1	few	TRBD2	CASSQGLAGVEQFF	TGTGCCAGCAGTCAGGGACTAGCGGGAGTAGAGCAGTTCTTC
TRBV29-1	TRBJ2-3	NA	NA	CSVVHGGIPDTQYF	TGCAGCGTTGTCCATGGCGGGATACCAGATACGCAGTATTTT
TRBV4-3	TRBJ1-1	many	NA	CASSQEYTVDTEAFF	TGCGCCAGCAGCCAAGAATATACAGTAGACACTGAAGCTTTCTTT
TRBV20-1	TRBJ2-1	NA	TRBD2	CSAIRREGPYNEQFF	TGCAGTGCCATAAGGCGGGAGGGCCCCTACAATGAGCAGTTCTTC
TRBV6-1	TRBJ2-1	few	TRBD2	CASREAGYNEQFF	TGTGCCAGCCGGGAGGCGGGCTACAATGAGCAGTTCTTC
TRBV4-3	TRBJ2-3	once	NA	CASSQDQDTWDTQYF	TGCGCCAGCAGCCAAGATCAAGACACTTGGGATACGCAGTATTTT
TRBV5-1	TRBJ1-2	NA	TRBD1	CASSLDGGGIYGYTF	TGCGCCAGCAGCTTGGACGGAGGGGGCATCTATGGCTACACCTTC
TRBV25-1	TRBJ2-7	NA	NA	CASSEWARGPYEQYF	TGTGCCAGCAGTGAATGGGCACGGGGACCCTACGAGCAGTACTTC
TRBV7-2	TRBJ2-7	few	TRBD2	CASSLPGTNSYEQYF	TGTGCCAGCAGCTTACCCGGGACTAACTCCTACGAGCAGTACTTC
TRBV4-1	TRBJ2-5	few	TRBD2	CASSRFLAAQETQYF	TGCGCCAGCAGCCGATTCCTAGCGGCACAAGAGACCCAGTACTTC
TRBV12-3/TRBV12-4	TRBJ1-1	few	NA	CASSLRQSVPEAFF	TGTGCCAGCAGTCTCCGACAGAGCGTCCCTGAAGCTTTCTTT
TRBV4-1	TRBJ1-5	NA	NA	CASSLLHREPQHF	TGCGCCAGCAGCCTTCTCCACCGTGAGCCCCAGCATTTT
TRBV29-1	TRBJ1-1	NA	TRBD1	CSVGQVLNTEAFF	TGCAGCGTGGGACAGGTTCTGAACACTGAAGCTTTCTTT
TRBV6-2/TRBV6-3	TRBJ2-1	NA	TRBD1	CASSRPGGGEQFF	TGTGCCAGCAGTAGACCAGGGGGCGGAGAGCAGTTCTTC
TRBV29-1	TRBJ2-7	few	NA	CSVEDQTQGDEQYF	TGCAGCGTTGAAGATCAAACCCAAGGGGACGAGCAGTACTTC
TRBV4-1	TRBJ1-6	few	NA	CASSRGGFRNSPLHF	TGCGCCAGCAGCCGCGGAGGGTTTCGGAATTCACCCCTCCACTTT
TRBV5-1	TRBJ1-5	NA	TRBD1	CASSLEGQGQPQHF	TGCGCCAGCAGCCTGGAGGGACAGGGACAGCCCCAGCATTTT
TRBV5-6	TRBJ1-5	few	NA	CASSSGPNQPQHF	TGTGCCAGCAGCTCGGGACCTAATCAGCCCCAGCATTTT
TRBV5-1	TRBJ2-3	NA	NA	CASGSTATTDTQYF	TGCGCCAGCGGGAGTACGGCTACCACAGATACGCAGTATTTT
TRBV5-1	TRBJ2-3	few	NA	CASSSLRPWGDTQYF	TGCGCCAGCAGCTCGCTTCGGCCCTGGGGGGATACGCAGTATTTT
TRBV7-9	TRBJ1-1	NA	TRBD1	CASSLAGGPEAFF	TGTGCCAGCAGCTTAGCAGGGGGCCCTGAAGCTTTCTTT
TRBV6-1	TRBJ2-7	NA	NA	CASSMPYEQYF	TGTGCCAGCAGTATGCCCTACGAGCAGTACTTC
TRBV7-3	TRBJ2-5	NA	NA	CASSLTNGIQETQYF	TGTGCCAGCAGCTTAACGAACGGGATACAAGAGACCCAGTACTTC
TRBV3-1	TRBJ1-6	NA	TRBD1	CASSQELTGGDSPLHF	TGTGCCAGCAGCCAAGAACTTACAGGGGGAGATTCACCCCTCCACTTT
TRBV7-9	TRBJ1-1	NA	NA	CASSPPQMGVNTEAFF	TGTGCCAGCAGCCCTCCCCAGATGGGGGTGAACACTGAAGCTTTCTTT
TRBV19	TRBJ2-7	few	NA	CASSILGWESEQYF	TGTGCCAGTAGTATTCTAGGGTGGGAGAGCGAGCAGTACTTC
TRBV7-9	TRBJ2-5	few	NA	CASSSSEVQETQYF	TGTGCCAGCAGCTCCAGTGAGGTCCAAGAGACCCAGTACTTC
TRBV7-6	TRBJ2-3	few	TRBD2	CASSAKTSASSTDTQYF	TGTGCCAGCAGCGCCAAGACTAGCGCTTCTAGCACAGATACGCAGTATTTT
TRBV6-6	TRBJ2-5	few	TRBD2	CASRTITSGDQETQYF	TGTGCCAGCAGGACGATAACTAGCGGGGACCAAGAGACCCAGTACTTC
TRBV7-9	TRBJ2-7	NA	NA	CASRAGTGNLHEQYF	TGTGCCAGCAGAGCCGGGACGGGGAACCTTCACGAGCAGTACTTC
TRBV4-1	TRBJ1-1	few	NA	CASSQFGPRGPLNTEAFF	TGCGCCAGCAGCCAATTTGGGCCTCGCGGACCTCTAAACACTGAAGCTTTCTTT
TRBV4-3	TRBJ2-7	few	TRBD2	CASSQGTSGHYEQYF	TGCGCCAGCAGCCAAGGGACTAGCGGACACTACGAGCAGTACTTC
TRBV7-3	TRBJ2-1	many	TRBD2	CASSLTAGGPTLNEQFF	TGTGCCAGCAGCTTAACGGCGGGAGGCCCCACATTAAATGAGCAGTTCTTC
TRBV7-9	TRBJ1-2	NA	NA	CASSARRWGPNYGYTF	TGTGCCAGCAGCGCCCGGCGCTGGGGACCTAACTATGGCTACACCTTC
TRBV18	TRBJ2-3	NA	NA	CASSPKGGSTDTQYF	TGTGCCAGCTCACCCAAGGGCGGTAGCACAGATACGCAGTATTTT
TRBV12-3/TRBV12-4	TRBJ2-3	NA	NA	CASSFARGLEGQYF	TGTGCCAGCAGTTTTGCTCGGGGGCTGGAAGGGCAGTATTTT
TRBV7-2	TRBJ2-3	NA	NA	CASSVFGTDTQYF	TGTGCCAGCAGTGTCTTTGGGACAGATACGCAGTATTTT
TRBV20-1	TRBJ1-1	few	NA	CSARPKGGTEAFF	TGCAGTGCTAGACCCAAGGGGGGCACTGAAGCTTTCTTT
TRBV19	TRBJ1-1	NA	NA	CASSIVRGLNTEAFF	TGTGCCAGTAGTATAGTTCGGGGGCTGAACACTGAAGCTTTCTTT
TRBV27	TRBJ2-3	NA	TRBD2	CASSLFGTSDSTDTQYF	TGTGCCAGCAGTTTATTTGGGACTAGCGACTCCACAGATACGCAGTATTTT
TRBV19	TRBJ2-2	few	NA	CASSIPQYTGELFF	TGTGCCAGTAGTATCCCCCAGTACACCGGGGAGCTGTTTTTT